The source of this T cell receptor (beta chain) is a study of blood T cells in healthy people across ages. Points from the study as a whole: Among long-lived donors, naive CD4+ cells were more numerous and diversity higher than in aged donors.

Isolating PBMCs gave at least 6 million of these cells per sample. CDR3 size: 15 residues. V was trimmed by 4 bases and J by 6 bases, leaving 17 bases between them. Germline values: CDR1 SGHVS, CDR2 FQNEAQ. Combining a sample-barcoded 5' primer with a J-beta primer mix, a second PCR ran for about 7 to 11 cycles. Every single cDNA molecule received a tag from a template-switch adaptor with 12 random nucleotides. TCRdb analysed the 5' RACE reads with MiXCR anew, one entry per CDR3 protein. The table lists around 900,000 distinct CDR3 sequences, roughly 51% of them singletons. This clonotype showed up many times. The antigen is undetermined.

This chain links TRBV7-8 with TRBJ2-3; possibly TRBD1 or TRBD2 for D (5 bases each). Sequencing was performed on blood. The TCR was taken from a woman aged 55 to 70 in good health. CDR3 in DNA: TGTGCCAGCAGCTCACAACCGGGGTCAGGGGATACGCAGTATTTT. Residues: CASSSQPGSGDTQYF. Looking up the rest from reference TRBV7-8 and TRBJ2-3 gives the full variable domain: GAGVSQSPRYKVAKRGQDVALRCDPISGHVSLFWYQQALGQGPEFLTYFQNEAQLDKSGLPSDRFFAERPEGSVSTLKIQRTQQEDSAVYLCASSSQPGSGDTQYFGPGTRLTVL.